Listed below are T cell receptor beta chains from one sample, sequenced in a study of identical twins. TCRdb independently ran MiXCR on the 5' RACE reads; one entry per CDR3 protein. The sample holds 600,000 to 850,000 distinct CDR3 sequences, roughly 18% seen once. The same specimen was also included in a second study, on T cells expressing NK-cell markers.

Sequencing used PBMCs. These receptors all stem from a woman aged 18-35 years in good health. Both conserved end residues are part of each CDR3. Each record gives: CDR3 protein, V gene, J gene, D gene. The D gene is left open where the match is weak.

CASSRNPTSGGAVEQFF	TRBV7-3	TRBJ2-1	TRBD2
CASSLAVGSSYEQYF	TRBV27	TRBJ2-7	-
CSVITSARPYEQYF	TRBV20-1	TRBJ2-7	TRBD2
CSATQGLTEAFF	TRBV20-1	TRBJ1-1	-
CASSPGARTGELFF	TRBV12-3/TRBV12-4	TRBJ2-2	-
CASSYGSGGTDTQYF	TRBV6-5	TRBJ2-3	TRBD2
CASRTSGSFGEQFF	TRBV5-1	TRBJ2-1	TRBD2
CASSPPRGGANVLTF	TRBV18	TRBJ2-6	-
CATAAWGREWGQPQHF	TRBV12-3/TRBV12-4	TRBJ1-5	-
CASGTGITDTQYF	TRBV6-1	TRBJ2-3	-
CASSFTVMGEQYF	TRBV5-1	TRBJ2-7	-
CASSYDREQYF	TRBV11-2	TRBJ2-7	-
CSAWTGREAFF	TRBV20-1	TRBJ1-1	TRBD1
CSARVKKLLGLATGSYNEQFF	TRBV20-1	TRBJ2-1	TRBD2
CASSTWTNTEAFF	TRBV19	TRBJ1-1	-
CAFREAYTEAFF	TRBV30	TRBJ1-1	-
CAWRELAGAYEQYF	TRBV30	TRBJ2-7	TRBD2
CSVPGQGIGNYGYTF	TRBV20-1	TRBJ1-2	TRBD1
CASSFGLTSTGELFF	TRBV7-2	TRBJ2-2	-
CASAERAGGPYEQYF	TRBV27	TRBJ2-7	TRBD2
CASSTGGQFRGAQYF	TRBV5-6	TRBJ2-3	TRBD1
CASSLLAGVSGETQYF	TRBV7-2	TRBJ2-5	TRBD2
CASSLRPQGMDAFF	TRBV12-3/TRBV12-4	TRBJ1-1	-
CASSPSVKGGYPEAFF	TRBV27	TRBJ1-1	-
CASSKALGPSSLAKNIQYF	TRBV21-1	TRBJ2-4	-
CASSLYRDSPKKYF	TRBV7-2	TRBJ2-7	TRBD1
CASSLVPSGGAWSYNEQFF	TRBV5-1	TRBJ2-1	TRBD2
CASSPPGGLVYVAQYF	TRBV6-2/TRBV6-3	TRBJ2-5	-
CASSLGLAGAHYNEQFF	TRBV5-1	TRBJ2-1	TRBD2
CAIRPTGLHEQYF	TRBV10-3	TRBJ2-7	TRBD1
CASSPPQSGGRLHGELFF	TRBV12-3/TRBV12-4	TRBJ2-2	TRBD2
CASSIPPYTSSYNEQFF	TRBV19	TRBJ2-1	-
CSARLTRPGEQFF	TRBV20-1	TRBJ2-1	-
CAIRAGETQETQYF	TRBV10-3	TRBJ2-5	TRBD2
CSARDQGTGVDEQYF	TRBV20-1	TRBJ2-7	-
CSASATGGGGETQYF	TRBV20-1	TRBJ2-5	TRBD1
CSARDWGTDTQYF	TRBV20-1	TRBJ2-3	-
CASSSSPQGQNGYTF	TRBV5-1	TRBJ1-2	-